The clone carrying this T cell receptor (beta chain) showed up just a few times. What it binds is unknown. The entry originates in a study of human T cells and chemical hapten exposure. V was trimmed by 2 bases and J by 4 bases, leaving 12 bases between them. Germline lookup yields CDR1 MGHRA and CDR2 YSYEKL. The CDR3 is 15 amino acids. Findings and caveats of the study: In comparison with controls, expanded TCRs gave rise to a significantly larger number of large CDR3 similarity clusters.

As for time point: patch test 2, 6 weeks after DPC sensitization. Treatment here: therapeutic diphenylcyclopropenone sensitization with weekly scalp DPC. Samples of blood were obtained prior to the application of each patch test. The study used a library that attached unique molecular identifiers to individual cDNA molecules. TCRdb passed the RACE reads through MiXCR, listing each CDR3 protein once. The sample includes under 100,000 distinct CDR3 sequences, around 9.3% of them seen just once. The rearrangement links TRBV4-1 to TRBJ2-1; D might be TRBD1 or TRBD2, each matching 6 bases. The TCR sequence derives from a woman between 50 and 59 years old with alopecia areata. Some clones in this sample may be carry-over from other donors' samples. Sequencing used whole blood, obtained in connection with sensitization to the hapten diphenylcyclopropenone (DPC). CDR3 amino acids: CASSQIGGQYNEQFF. The CDR3, as DNA: TGCGCCAGCAGCCAAATCGGGGGCCAATACAATGAGCAGTTCTTC.